These 10 T cell receptor beta chains were sequenced from one sample in a study of T cell clonality in common variable immunodeficiency. Sequencing was performed with immunoSEQ multiplex PCR; in TCRdb, only in-frame clones are kept and a portion is missing. Sampling found approximately 56,000 clones, none seen once. Sequencing was done on a sample of peripheral blood mononuclear cells. These receptors were obtained from a person between 18 and 69 years old in good health.

This clone was observed a handful of times. Coverage ceases 3 residues before the CDR3 finishes, and the germline J gene fills in the end. J is TRBJ2-7 and V is TRBV7-9; 8 positions match TRBD1. V lost 5 bases and J lost 2; bases outside the gene matches: 8. Germline-derived CDR1 and CDR2 are SEHNR and FQNEAQ (reference sequence). The CDR3 spans 15 residues. The CDR3 reads CASSPRGTGPYEQYF. CDR3 DNA (partial): TGTGCCAGCAGCCCTAGAGGGACAGGACCCTACGAG.

Concerning this clone itself: Read coverage stops 3 residues before the CDR3 terminus; the germline J gene supplies the remainder. V and J are TRBV6-4 and TRBJ1-3; 7 bases fit TRBD1. Germline CDR1 MRHNA, CDR2 SNTAGT. The CDR3 is 15 residues long. V was pared by 0 bases and J by 3 bases, with 2 bases of the junction left unmatched. The CDR3 spells CASSDSNRGGNTIYF. Incomplete CDR3 DNA: TGTGCCAGCAGTGACTCGAACAGGGGTGGAAACACC.

This clone occurred a few times. The DNA ends 3 residues before the CDR3 does, and the rest of the CDR3 is filled in from the germline J gene. The chain has TRBV20-1 and TRBJ2-1, with TRBD2 identical over 14 bases. After removal of 2 bases from V and 8 bases from J, the junction contained 5 bases not matched to a gene. CDR1 and CDR2 from the germline V gene are DFQATT and SNEGSKA (reference sequence). CDR3 size: 15 residues. The sequenced CDR3 bases are TGCAGTGCTAGACACGGGACTAGCGGGAGCGATGAG. Amino acids: CSARHGTSGSDE. The whole CDR3 region reads CSARHGTSGSDEQFF.

This clone counts as medium-sized. Read sequence stops 3 residues before the CDR3 end, and the germline J gene provides the missing end. The chain carries TRBV6-2 or TRBV6-3 and TRBJ2-5; 8 nucleotides align to TRBD2. Germline V gives CDR1 MNHEY, CDR2 SVGEGT. The CDR3 has 14 residues. The J segment lost 5 bases and the V segment lost 8 bases, leaving 10 bases of the junction unmatched. CDR3: CASSAGGREETQYF. The sequenced part of the CDR3 DNA is TGTGCCAGCTCGGCGGGGGGCAGGGAGGAGACC.

This clone was observed many times. The read gets to within 3 residues of the CDR3 end, and the germline J gene fills in the rest. V gene TRBV5-4 combines with J gene TRBJ1-2, with 7 bases aligning to TRBD1. CDR3 length: 12 amino acids. CDR1 is SGHNT, CDR2 YYREEE, per germline (reference sequence). Unmatched junction bases numbered 4, after V lost 6 bases and J lost 5 bases. The CDR3 DNA, read in part, is TGTGCCAGCAAGGGGGCAGGGTATGGC. Translation: CASKGAGYG. The entire CDR3 is CASKGAGYGYTF.

Regarding this clone: The junction differs from germline at one of its ends, possibly a read error. CDR3 bases read: TGTGCTAGCAGCTTGACCGACACCACTGAA. It translates to CASSLTDTTE. The entire CDR3 sequence reads CASSLTDTTEAFF. The V and J genes are TRBV7-7 and TRBJ1-1; no definite D call. The read finishes 3 residues shy of the CDR3 end, and the germline J gene is used to complete it. This CDR3 spans 13 amino acids. The germline gives CDR1 SSHAT, CDR2 FNYEAQ (reference sequence).

This clone has ten or more counts. The read terminates 3 residues before the CDR3 end, so the remaining end is supplied by the germline J gene. This rearrangement joins TRBV20-1 to TRBJ2-2, with D possibly TRBD1 on 6 matching bases. CDR1 is DFQATT and CDR2 is SNEGSKA in the germline V gene (reference sequence). The CDR3 has 16 amino acids. V gave up 3 bases and J gave up 3 bases, with 17 bases separating them. The DNA read from the CDR3 is TGCAGTGCTAGGGAGCCCGGGACATCGTACACCGGGGAG. Its protein product is CSAREPGTSYTGE. The full CDR3 protein is CSAREPGTSYTGELFF.

This clone was recorded many times. Read coverage stops 3 residues before the CDR3 terminus; the germline J gene supplies the remainder. The V call is TRBV12-3 or TRBV12-4, the J call TRBJ2-7, with 8 bases lining up with TRBD1. After removal of 5 bases from V and 1 base from J, the junction contained 7 bases not matched to a gene. The CDR3 is 15 residues long. Partial CDR3 DNA: TGTGCCAGCAGTCCTGGGACAGGCCGTTCCTACGAG. Translated: CASSPGTGRSYE. The CDR3 in full is CASSPGTGRSYEQYF.

Comment on this clone: The read stops 3 residues short of the end of the CDR3; the missing end is completed from the germline J gene. This chain links TRBV7-3 with TRBJ1-5; unclear D gene. Per germline, CDR1 SGHTA and CDR2 FQGTGA. There are 13 residues in the CDR3. The part of the CDR3 DNA that was read is TGTGCCAGCAGCTTAAACCCGCCAGATCCC. The encoded protein is CASSLNPPDP. The entire CDR3 protein reads CASSLNPPDPQHF.

This clone was seen many times. The sequence runs out 3 residues before the end of the CDR3; the remainder is reconstructed from the germline J gene. The chain links TRBV30 to TRBJ1-5; 7 bases are a match to TRBD1. CDR1 and CDR2 from the germline V gene are GTSNPN and SVGIG (reference sequence). V lost 1 base, J lost 7 bases, and 7 bases stayed unmatched. The CDR3 length is 14 residues. CDR3 amino acids: CAWSEGQGVQPQHF. The covered CDR3 bases are TGTGCCTGGAGTGAGGGGCAGGGGGTCCAGCCC.